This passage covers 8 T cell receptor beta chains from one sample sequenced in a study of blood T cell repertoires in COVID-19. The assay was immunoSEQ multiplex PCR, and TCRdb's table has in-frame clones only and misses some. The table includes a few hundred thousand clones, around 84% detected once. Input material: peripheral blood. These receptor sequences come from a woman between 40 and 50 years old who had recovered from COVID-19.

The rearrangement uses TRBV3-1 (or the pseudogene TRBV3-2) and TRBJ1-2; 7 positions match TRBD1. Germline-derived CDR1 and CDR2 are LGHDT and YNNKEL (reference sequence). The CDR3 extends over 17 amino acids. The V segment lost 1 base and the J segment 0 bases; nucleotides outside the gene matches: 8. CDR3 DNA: TGTGCCAGCAGCCAAGTTGGGACAGAACTAGCTAACTATGGCTACACCTTC. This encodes CASSQVGTELANYGYTF.

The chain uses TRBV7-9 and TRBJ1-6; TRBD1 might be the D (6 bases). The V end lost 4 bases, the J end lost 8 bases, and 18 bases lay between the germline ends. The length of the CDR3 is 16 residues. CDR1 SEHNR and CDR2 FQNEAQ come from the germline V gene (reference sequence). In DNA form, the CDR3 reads TGTGCCAGCAGCTCAGGACAGTTGCGAGGAGATTCACCCCTCCACTTT. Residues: CASSSGQLRGDSPLHF.

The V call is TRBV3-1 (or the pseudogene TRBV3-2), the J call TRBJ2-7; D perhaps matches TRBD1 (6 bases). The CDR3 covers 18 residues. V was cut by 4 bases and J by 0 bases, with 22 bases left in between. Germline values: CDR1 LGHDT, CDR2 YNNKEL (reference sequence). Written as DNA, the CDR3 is TGTGCCAGCAGCCTTTTCCCTCCGGGACAACCTCTCTCCTACGAGCAGTACTTC. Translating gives CASSLFPPGQPLSYEQYF.

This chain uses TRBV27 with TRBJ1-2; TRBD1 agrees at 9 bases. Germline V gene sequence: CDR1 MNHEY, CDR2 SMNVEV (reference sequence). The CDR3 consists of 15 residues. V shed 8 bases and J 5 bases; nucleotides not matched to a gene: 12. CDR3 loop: CASSSQTGGAYGYTF. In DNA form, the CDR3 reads TGTGCCAGCTCGTCCCAGACAGGGGGGGCGTATGGCTACACCTTC.

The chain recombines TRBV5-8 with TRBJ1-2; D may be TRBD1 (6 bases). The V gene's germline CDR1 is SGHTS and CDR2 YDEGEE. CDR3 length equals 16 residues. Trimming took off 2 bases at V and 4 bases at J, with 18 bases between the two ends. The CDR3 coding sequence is TGTGCCAGCAGCTTCAACCTTGGGGGGGCCAGCTATGGCTACACCTTC. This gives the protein CASSFNLGGASYGYTF.

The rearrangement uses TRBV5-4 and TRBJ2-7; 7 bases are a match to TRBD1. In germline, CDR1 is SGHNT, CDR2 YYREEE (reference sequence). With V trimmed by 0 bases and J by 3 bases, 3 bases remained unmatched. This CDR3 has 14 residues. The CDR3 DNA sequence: TGTGCCAGCAGCTTGGGGACAGGCCTCTACGAGCAGTACTTC. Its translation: CASSLGTGLYEQYF.

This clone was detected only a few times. CDR3 bases: TGTGCCAGCAGTGAACGGCGGGGGGCCTCGAGGGAGACCCAGTACTTC. The encoded protein is CASSERRGASRETQYF. V and J are TRBV6-1 and TRBJ2-5; TRBD2 matches 8 bases. CDR3 length: 16 amino acids. Germline assignment: CDR1 MNHNS and CDR2 SASEGT. The trim removed 2 bases at V and 5 bases at J, leaving 10 bases unmatched.

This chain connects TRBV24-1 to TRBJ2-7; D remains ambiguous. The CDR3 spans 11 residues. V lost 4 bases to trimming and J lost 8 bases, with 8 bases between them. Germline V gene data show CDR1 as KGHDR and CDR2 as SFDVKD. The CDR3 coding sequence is TGTGCCACCAGTGACCGAGGAAAGCAGTACTTC. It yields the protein CATSDRGKQYF.